The 9 T cell receptor beta chains presented below share a single source sample, sequenced in a study of T cells in Graves' hyperthyroidism and ophthalmopathy. TCR beta CDR3 regions were amplified from RNA transcripts. During a first-round RT-PCR of the TCR CDR3, the HTBI primer set was used. TCRdb re-derived calls from the multiplex PCR reads in MiXCR, one entry per CDR3 protein. The table records under 550,000 distinct CDR3 sequences, just under 20% of them present only once. Sequencing was carried out using blood. The receptor set was obtained from a man in his forties with Graves' ophthalmopathy.

In this sample, this clonotype turned up a few times. The gene calls are TRBV7-2 and TRBJ1-1; 8 nucleotides match TRBD1. The CDR3 is made up of 16 amino acids. With 1 base clipped from V and 1 base from J, the junction kept 5 bases outside the gene matches. CDR1 SGHTA and CDR2 FQGNSA come from the germline V gene. CDR3 loop: CASSLGTGFANTEAFF. CDR3 coding DNA: TGTGCCAGCAGCTTAGGGACAGGGTTCGCGAACACTGAAGCTTTCTTT.

The chain uses TRBV11-2 and TRBJ2-7; 7 positions match TRBD2. The germline gives CDR1 SGHAT, CDR2 FQNNGV. Unmatched junction bases numbered 11, after V lost 1 base and J lost 5 bases. The CDR3 has 16 amino acids. The CDR3 coding sequence is TGTGCCAGCAGCTTAGTTCCAGCGGGATTACATAACGAGCAGTACTTC. It encodes CASSLVPAGLHNEQYF.

V gene TRBV20-1 combines with J gene TRBJ1-1, with D possibly being TRBD1 (6 bases). The germline gives CDR1 DFQATT, CDR2 SNEGSKA (reference sequence). The CDR3 spans 14 residues. The germline V and J ends were trimmed by 5 bases and 3 bases, with 16 bases remaining between them. CDR3 nucleotide sequence: TGCAGTGCTCACACCGGGGACACCTACACTGAAGCTTTCTTT. Translation: CSAHTGDTYTEAFF.

The chain joins TRBV6-2 or TRBV6-3 to TRBJ2-1; tentative D call: TRBD2 (5 bases). This CDR3 comprises 16 residues. V was shortened by 10 bases and J by 3 bases, with 22 bases between the two germline ends. The germline gives CDR1 MNHEY, CDR2 SVGEGT. For the CDR3, the DNA is TGTGCCACCGATAAACTTGGACCAGCGGACTACAATGAGCAGTTCTTC. This encodes CATDKLGPADYNEQFF.

This chain links TRBV19 with TRBJ1-2; D call uncertain. The CDR3 totals 13 residues. Germline CDR1 reads LNHDA; CDR2 reads SQIVND (reference sequence). Trimming stripped 7 bases from V and 6 bases from J, with 15 bases between. CDR3 coding DNA: TGTGCCAGTACCCCGCCGCGGACCCATGGCTACACCTTC. Amino acid sequence: CASTPPRTHGYTF.

The sample holds a few counts of this clonotype. V is TRBV20-1 and J is TRBJ2-7; TRBD1 matches at 9 bases. Germline CDR1 is DFQATT and CDR2 is SNEGSKA (reference sequence). V shed 6 bases, J shed 4 bases, and the junction held 7 bases outside the gene matches. The CDR3 totals 13 residues. The CDR3 DNA is TGCAGTGCGAGCGGGGACAGGGCGTACGAGCAGTACTTC. Its protein product is CSASGDRAYEQYF.

The chain uses TRBV3-1 and TRBJ2-5; 7 bases agree with TRBD2. V lost 4 bases and J lost 5; bases outside the gene matches: 7. CDR1 and CDR2 from the germline V gene are LGHDT and YNNKEL (reference sequence). This CDR3 has 14 residues. The chain's CDR3 is CASSPTSRGETQYF. CDR3 DNA sequence: TGTGCCAGCAGCCCGACTAGCCGGGGTGAGACCCAGTACTTC.

This clonotype was seen repeatedly, ten times or more. The rearrangement links TRBV6-6 to TRBJ1-2, with D possibly matching TRBD1 (6 bases). The CDR3 has 14 residues. Trimming cost V 2 bases and J 2 bases, with 9 bases left between them. Germline values: CDR1 MNHNY, CDR2 SVGAGI (reference sequence). This CDR3 is CASSYGGPNYGYTF. The CDR3 DNA sequence: TGTGCCAGCAGTTACGGGGGGCCCAACTATGGCTACACCTTC.

This clonotype came up once. V gene TRBV5-1 combines with J gene TRBJ1-1, with D possibly matching TRBD1 (6 bases). The CDR3 sequence is 16 residues long. V lost 0 bases, J lost 0 bases, and 12 bases lay in between. Germline CDR1 is SGHRS and CDR2 is YFSETQ. The CDR3 loop is CASSLAGTLMNTEAFF. The CDR3 DNA is TGCGCCAGCAGCTTGGCCGGGACACTTATGAACACTGAAGCTTTCTTT.